These 25 T cell receptor beta chains were all obtained from the same sample, sequenced in a study of T cell responses to AZD1222 COVID-19 vaccine (TCRdb year 2021). The protocol used for the library was the immunoSEQ multiplex PCR assay. Here the immuneACCESS table is served through TCRdb, limited to in-frame sequences with V and J called. Missing clones are a known gap in these copies; in checked studies unresolved V genes cover under half, and the rest lacks a known reason. The sample table records 150,000 to 200,000 clones; 90% to 95% of these occur just once. The biggest ten clones account for roughly 1% of the sample. According to the study, the label for this sample's time point signals: baseline before first vaccination. This specimen consisted of peripheral blood, obtained on day 0 of AZD1222 vaccination. These receptors all come from an adult in good health.

The rearrangement joins TRBV5-1 to TRBJ2-2; 8 nucleotides match TRBD1. From germline, CDR1 is SGHRS and CDR2 YFSETQ. This CDR3 is built from 16 residues. The ends lost 0 bases at V and 2 bases at J; junction bases unmatched: 3. The CDR3 region has the DNA TGCGCCAGCAGCTTGGGGACAGGGATCAACACCGGGGAGCTGTTTTTT. Amino acid sequence: CASSLGTGINTGELFF. The full variable domain, rest sourced from reference TRBV5-1 and TRBJ2-2, is KAGVTQTPRYLIKTRGQQVTLSCSPISGHRSVSWYQQTPGQGLQFLFEYFSETQRNKGNFPGRFSGRQFSNSRSEMNVSTLELGDSALYLCASSLGTGINTGELFFGEGSRLTVL.

As for this clone: This specimen includes other DNA sequences encoding the same CDR3. The chain couples TRBV5-1 to TRBJ1-5; D call uncertain. This CDR3 region has 13 residues. The germline gives CDR1 SGHRS, CDR2 YFSETQ. V shed 4 bases and J shed 4 bases, with 9 bases lying between them. CDR3 residues: CASSLGPNQPQHF. The CDR3 DNA reads as TGCGCCAGCAGCCTTGGACCTAATCAGCCCCAGCATTTT.

This rearrangement joins TRBV2 to TRBJ1-2; D is perhaps TRBD1 (5 bases). This CDR3 comprises 13 residues. Trimming removed 6 bases from V and 6 bases from J, with 14 bases in between. The germline gives CDR1 SNHLY, CDR2 FYNNEI. The CDR3 here is CASREGPGNGYTF. DNA for the CDR3: TGTGCCAGCAGGGAGGGACCAGGGAATGGCTACACCTTC.

The V call is TRBV6-2 or TRBV6-3, the J call TRBJ2-7; D ambiguous. CDR3 size: 11 residues. Germline CDR1 MNHEY, CDR2 SVGEGT. Deletions cut 6 bases from V and 3 bases from J, with 6 bases between. The DNA for the CDR3 is TGTGCCAGCAGCCCCGACTACGAGCAGTACTTC. Translated: CASSPDYEQYF.

The chain joins TRBV28 to TRBJ1-5; no reliable D call. The CDR3 is made up of 17 amino acids. V was cut by 6 bases and J by 1 base, with 19 bases left in between. Germline CDR1 MDHEN, CDR2 SYDVKM. The CDR3 coding sequence is TGTGCCAGCAGCCTAGAAATGAGGGAGGTAAGCAATCAGCCCCAGCATTTT. Translated: CASSLEMREVSNQPQHF.

The chain combines TRBV6-2 or TRBV6-3 with TRBJ2-1, with D possibly being TRBD1 or TRBD2 (5 bases each). The CDR3 sequence is 18 residues long. The ends were cut back, 5 bases at V and 4 bases at J, with 24 bases in the middle. Germline values: CDR1 MNHEY, CDR2 SVGEGT. CDR3 DNA sequence: TGTGCCAGCAGTGGGGTCGACGTTGGGAACGGGGCTTACAATGAGCAGTTCTTC. This sequence encodes CASSGVDVGNGAYNEQFF.

The chain recombines TRBV6-5 with TRBJ2-3, with a tentative D call TRBD2 (6 bases). This CDR3 region has 14 residues. Germline CDR1 MNHEY, CDR2 SVGAGI. Between the trimmed V and J ends, which lost 5 bases and 2 bases, there was a span of 11 bases. The CDR3 sequence: CASSRGTFTDTQYF. The CDR3 nucleotides read TGTGCCAGCAGTCGAGGGACTTTCACAGATACGCAGTATTTT.

V gene TRBV30 combines with J gene TRBJ2-5, with TRBD1 as a possible D gene (6 bases). V was pared by 5 bases and J by 6 bases, with 13 bases between. The germline gives CDR1 GTSNPN, CDR2 SVGIG (reference sequence). This CDR3 region has 12 residues. CDR3 sequence (DNA): TGTGCCTGGGAGGATACAGGGAAGACCCAGTACTTC. Translation gives CAWEDTGKTQYF.

The sample holds one count of this clone. The chain recombines TRBV6-5 with TRBJ1-1; 8 positions match TRBD1. The CDR3 is made up of 14 amino acids. CDR1 is MNHEY, CDR2 SVGAGI, per germline. V shed 6 bases, J shed 4 bases, and the junction held 7 bases outside the gene matches. This CDR3 is CASRGQVGSTEAFF. CDR3 nucleotides: TGTGCCAGCAGGGGACAGGTGGGGAGCACTGAAGCTTTCTTT.

The chain carries TRBV5-1 and TRBJ1-5, with D uncertain. Trimming took 0 bases from V and 0 from J, leaving 7 bases between them. Germline V CDR1 and CDR2: SGHRS, YFSETQ. This CDR3 spans 15 amino acids. The DNA of the CDR3 is TGCGCCAGCAGCTTGGGAGGGTATAGCAATCAGCCCCAGCATTTT. This translates into CASSLGGYSNQPQHF. Full variable domain (missing parts from reference TRBV5-1 and TRBJ1-5): KAGVTQTPRYLIKTRGQQVTLSCSPISGHRSVSWYQQTPGQGLQFLFEYFSETQRNKGNFPGRFSGRQFSNSRSEMNVSTLELGDSALYLCASSLGGYSNQPQHFGDGTRLSIL.

This clone was observed once. V is TRBV9 and J is TRBJ2-1; D unclear. The CDR3 has 14 amino acids. CDR1 and CDR2 (germline): SGDLS, YYNGEE. Trimming took off 0 bases at V and 0 bases at J, with 4 bases between the two ends. The chain's CDR3 is CASSVGSSYNEQFF. DNA of the CDR3: TGTGCCAGCAGCGTAGGGAGCTCCTACAATGAGCAGTTCTTC. Filled out from reference TRBV9 and TRBJ2-1, the complete variable domain reads DSGVTQTPKHLITATGQRVTLRCSPRSGDLSVYWYQQSLDQGLQFLIQYYNGEERAKGNILERFSAQQFPDLHSELNLSSLELGDSALYFCASSVGSSYNEQFFGPGTRLTVL.

The rearrangement links TRBV5-8 to TRBJ1-2, with a tentative D call TRBD1 (5 bases). CDR1 is SGHTS, CDR2 YDEGEE, per germline. The V end lost 0 bases, the J end lost 5 bases, and 8 bases lay between the germline ends. The CDR3 is made up of 13 amino acids. This chain's CDR3 is CASSLEAGYGYTF. The CDR3 DNA sequence: TGTGCCAGCAGCTTGGAGGCAGGGTATGGCTACACCTTC.

This chain links TRBV5-1 with TRBJ2-3, with TRBD2 matching over 8 bases. Germline V gene lookup returns CDR1 SGHRS and CDR2 YFSETQ. Unmatched junction bases numbered 9, after V lost 4 bases and J lost 2 bases. The CDR3 spans 16 residues. The CDR3 sequence: CASSAGAGGYTDTQYF. The CDR3 DNA is TGCGCCAGCAGCGCCGGTGCGGGGGGCTACACAGATACGCAGTATTTT.

This chain joins TRBV5-1 and TRBJ2-5, with D uncertain. This CDR3 has 15 amino acids. Trimming shortened V by 1 base and J by 5 bases, and 15 bases separated the two germline ends. Germline CDR1 SGHRS, CDR2 YFSETQ. The CDR3 loop is CASSLFTATRETQYF. For the CDR3, the DNA is TGCGCCAGCAGCTTGTTCACCGCCACCAGGGAGACCCAGTACTTC.

The chain employs TRBV6-5 and TRBJ1-1; tentatively, D is TRBD1 (5 bases). Germline V gene sequence: CDR1 MNHEY, CDR2 SVGAGI. This CDR3 has 13 residues. Trimming pared 5 bases from V and 4 bases from J, leaving 11 bases between. The CDR3 protein is CASSRRAATEAFF. For the CDR3, the DNA is TGTGCCAGCAGTCGCAGGGCGGCCACTGAAGCTTTCTTT.

The gene calls are TRBV3-1 (or the pseudogene TRBV3-2) and TRBJ1-1, with no clear D. The ends were cut back, 7 bases at V and 4 bases at J, with 16 bases in the middle. In germline, CDR1 is LGHDT, CDR2 YNNKEL (reference sequence). The CDR3 is made up of 14 amino acids. The CDR3, as DNA: TGTGCCAGCACCTTAAGCGGCGGGAGCACTGAAGCTTTCTTT. This encodes CASTLSGGSTEAFF.

The rearrangement joins TRBV10-3 to TRBJ1-2, with TRBD1 as a possible D gene (5 bases). The CDR3 contains 14 residues. Per the germline V gene, CDR1 is ENHRY and CDR2 is SYGVKD. V was cut by 0 bases and J by 2 bases, with 7 bases left in between. CDR3 nucleotide sequence: TGTGCCATCAGTGAGTCAGGGGTGAACTATGGCTACACCTTC. Amino acids: CAISESGVNYGYTF.

The J gene is TRBJ2-6, the V gene TRBV2, with D possibly matching TRBD1 (6 bases). The CDR3 runs 16 residues. V lost 6 bases to trimming and J lost 2 bases, with 14 bases between them. In germline, CDR1 is SNHLY, CDR2 FYNNEI. CDR3 nucleotide sequence: TGTGCCAGCAGCGACCAGGGGTCGGCTGGGGCCAACGTCCTGACTTTC. Translated, it gives CASSDQGSAGANVLTF. The complete variable domain, with remaining parts taken from reference TRBV2 and TRBJ2-6, reads EPEVTQTPSHQVTQMGQEVILRCVPISNHLYFYWYRQILGQKVEFLVSFYNNEISEKSEIFDDQFSVERPDGSNFTLKIRSTKLEDSAMYFCASSDQGSAGANVLTFGAGSRLTVL.

The rearrangement joins TRBV4-3 to TRBJ2-1; 7 positions match TRBD2. The CDR3 length is 18 residues. Germline values: CDR1 LGHNA, CDR2 YSLEER. J was trimmed by 4 bases and V by 1 base; bases with no gene match: 13. DNA for the CDR3: TGCGCCAGCAGCCAAGCCCGACGGACGTTGCGGGGGTACAATGAGCAGTTCTTC. Amino acids: CASSQARRTLRGYNEQFF.

The rearrangement links TRBV19 to TRBJ1-3; D is ambiguous. V lost 0 bases and J 8 bases, leaving 17 bases between the germline ends. The length of the CDR3 is 16 residues. In germline, CDR1 is LNHDA, CDR2 SQIVND (reference sequence). CDR3 nucleotides: TGTGCCAGTAGTATAGACGCGAGTGTGCGCCGAGACACCATATATTTT. It translates to CASSIDASVRRDTIYF.

The sample holds one count of this clone. The rearrangement uses TRBV18 and TRBJ1-3; a weak D match, TRBD1 (5 bases). Germline CDR1 reads KGHSH; CDR2 reads LQKENI. This CDR3 spans 16 amino acids. Trimming removed 1 base from V and 4 bases from J, with 14 bases in between. The CDR3, as DNA: TGTGCCAGCTCACCACGGGACGCACGGGGGGGAAACACCATATATTTT. It translates to CASSPRDARGGNTIYF.

The V call is TRBV30, the J call TRBJ1-4; no firm D call. The CDR3 runs to 14 residues. Germline V lookup: CDR1 GTSNPN, CDR2 SVGIG (reference sequence). Trimming took off 0 bases at V and 6 bases at J, with 11 bases between the two ends. As DNA, the CDR3 is TGTGCCTGGAGTGTTTCAGTCTACGATGAAAAACTGTTTTTT. It yields the protein CAWSVSVYDEKLFF.

This sequence joins TRBV3-1 (or the pseudogene TRBV3-2) and TRBJ2-1, with D perhaps given as TRBD1 or TRBD2 (5 bases each). V was trimmed by 6 bases and J by 5 bases, leaving 20 bases between them. Germline V gene data show CDR1 as LGHDT and CDR2 as YNNKEL (reference sequence). This CDR3 has 16 residues. The CDR3 here is CASRDIRDGRNNEQFF. The DNA of the CDR3 is TGTGCCAGCAGAGATATACGGGACGGCCGAAACAATGAGCAGTTCTTC.

The chain uses TRBV28 and TRBJ2-1; 7 nucleotides agree with TRBD2. Germline loops: CDR1 MDHEN, CDR2 SYDVKM. The V segment lost 3 bases and the J segment 10 bases; nucleotides outside the gene matches: 3. The CDR3 is 12 residues long. CDR3 residues: CASSFISGEQFF. CDR3 sequence (DNA): TGTGCCAGCAGTTTTATTAGCGGGGAGCAGTTCTTC.

The CDR3 DNA sequence: TGTGCCAGTAGTACCCGCTTCACCGATACGCAGTATTTT. Amino acids: CASSTRFTDTQYF. The chain joins TRBV19 to TRBJ2-3; D is unclear. Trimming left V 4 bases short and J 6 bases short, with 11 bases between. There are 13 residues in the CDR3. CDR1 is LNHDA and CDR2 is SQIVND in the germline V gene (reference sequence).